Each of the 28 T cell receptor beta chains below was sequenced from the same sample in a study of blood T cell repertoires in COVID-19. This table comes from immunoSEQ multiplex PCR, and its TCRdb copy is limited to in-frame clones, with some not included. The data show about 120,000 clones, approximately 70% seen once. The sequenced sample consisted of peripheral blood. Every receptor here comes from a human donor with acute or convalescent COVID-19. The donor label of this sample is uncertain.

This clone has a handful of counts. CDR3 sequence (DNA): TGTGCCAGTGCCTCAGAGACTAGCGGAAGGAATGAGCAGTTCTTC. Translated: CASASETSGRNEQFF. The chain joins TRBV19 to TRBJ2-1; 9 nucleotides align to TRBD2. The ends lost 8 bases at V and 7 bases at J; junction bases unmatched: 12. CDR1 and CDR2 from the germline V gene are LNHDA and SQIVND (reference sequence). This CDR3 spans 15 amino acids.

This clone occurred once. This rearrangement joins TRBV4-1 to TRBJ1-5; TRBD1 might be the D (5 bases). This CDR3 contains 15 residues. V was cut by 0 bases and J by 6 bases, with 12 bases left in between. Germline CDR1 reads MGHRA; CDR2 reads YSYEKL. CDR3 region: CASSQDGREGQPQHF. For the CDR3, the DNA is TGCGCCAGCAGCCAAGATGGCAGGGAAGGTCAGCCCCAGCATTTT.

The J gene is TRBJ1-2, the V gene TRBV3-1 (or the pseudogene TRBV3-2); 9 bases line up with TRBD1. This CDR3 contains 13 residues. V lost 4 bases and J lost 9; bases outside the gene matches: 6. From germline, CDR1 is LGHDT and CDR2 YNNKEL (reference sequence). CDR3 sequence (DNA): TGTGCCAGCAGCCTCCCGGACAGGGGCAGCTACACCTTC. This encodes CASSLPDRGSYTF.

This chain joins TRBV7-2 and TRBJ2-3; D is ambiguous. Looked up from germline, CDR1 is SGHTA and CDR2 is FQGNSA. V was clipped by 0 bases and J by 7 bases, with 5 bases between them. CDR3 length equals 12 residues. CDR3 nucleotide sequence: TGTGCCAGCAGCTTAGCGAGGCATACGCAGTATTTT. It specifies CASSLARHTQYF.

The genes are TRBV6-5 and TRBJ2-7; the D gene is possibly TRBD1 (5 bases). V lost 6 bases to trimming and J lost 2 bases, with 14 bases between them. The CDR3 loop spans 14 amino acids. From germline, CDR1 is MNHEY and CDR2 SVGAGI. CDR3 protein: CASRLGAPAYEQYF. In nucleotides, the CDR3 is TGTGCCAGCAGGCTAGGGGCCCCCGCCTACGAGCAGTACTTC.

This clone occurred many times. This chain joins TRBV7-2 and TRBJ1-2; D remains unclear. Per the germline V gene, CDR1 is SGHTA and CDR2 is FQGNSA. The length of the CDR3 is 16 residues. V lost 3 bases and J lost 3, with 17 bases in between. Written as DNA, the CDR3 is TGTGCCAGCAGCTTCTCCCCCGGAGGGAGGGACTATGGCTACACCTTC. This translates into CASSFSPGGRDYGYTF.

V gene TRBV11-1 combines with J gene TRBJ2-1; a possible D gene is TRBD1 (6 bases). V lost 4 bases, J lost 2 bases, and 12 bases lay in between. This CDR3 spans 15 amino acids. CDR1 is SGHAT, CDR2 FQDESV, per germline (reference sequence). DNA for the CDR3: TGTGCCAGCAGCTCCCGGGACACAGCCTACAATGAGCAGTTCTTC. This translates into CASSSRDTAYNEQFF.

The chain links TRBV10-3 to TRBJ1-5; TRBD1 is a possible D gene (6 bases). This CDR3 is 13 amino acids long. Germline values: CDR1 ENHRY, CDR2 SYGVKD. The V and J ends lost 4 bases and 4 bases respectively, with 8 bases between them. The CDR3 region has the DNA TGTGCCATCAGTGGGACAGATAATCAGCCCCAGCATTTT. This translates into CAISGTDNQPQHF.

The genes are TRBV5-4 and TRBJ1-1; 9 nucleotides align to TRBD1. V trimming: 1 base; J trimming: 6 bases; junction bases outside the gene matches: 4. CDR1 is SGHNT, CDR2 YYREEE, per germline (reference sequence). This CDR3 has 14 residues. The DNA of the CDR3 is TGTGCCAGCAGCTTGAGGGACAGGGACGCTGAAGCTTTCTTT. Translated: CASSLRDRDAEAFF.

J is TRBJ2-1 and V is TRBV18; D may be TRBD1 (6 bases). The CDR3 totals 13 residues. The V end was cut by 4 bases, the J end by 6 bases, with 10 bases between. Germline CDR1 and CDR2: KGHSH and LQKENI. The CDR3 DNA sequence: TGTGCCAGCTCACTCCTGGACAGCAATGAGCAGTTCTTC. Translation: CASSLLDSNEQFF.

The rearrangement joins TRBV4-2 to TRBJ2-1; 11 nucleotides match TRBD2. This CDR3 spans 17 amino acids. Germline-derived CDR1 and CDR2 are LGHNA and YNFKEQ. V was clipped by 1 base and J by 6 bases; unmatched bases: 8. The CDR3 sequence is CASSQASGGWRTNEQFF. The CDR3 DNA is TGTGCCAGCAGCCAAGCTAGCGGGGGGTGGCGAACCAATGAGCAGTTCTTC.

This clone is a singleton in its sample. The V and J genes are TRBV3-1 (or the pseudogene TRBV3-2) and TRBJ2-2; D gene uncertain. The V end was cut by 1 base, the J end by 4 bases, with 10 bases between. The V gene's germline CDR1 is LGHDT and CDR2 YNNKEL (reference sequence). This CDR3 has 15 residues. The CDR3 DNA sequence: TGTGCCAGCAGCCAAGTCCCCCGTTTCACCGGGGAGCTGTTTTTT. As protein: CASSQVPRFTGELFF.

This clone was seen a single time. The chain joins TRBV4-1 to TRBJ2-5; TRBD2 aligns across 11 bases. Trimming removed 2 bases from V and 2 bases from J; junction bases left unmatched: 16. Germline V lookup: CDR1 MGHRA, CDR2 YSYEKL. The CDR3 is 20 residues long. Here the CDR3 DNA reads TGCGCCAGCAGCCAAAGACAGGGTGGGCTGGCTAGCGGGGGGCAAGAGACCCAGTACTTC. This translates into CASSQRQGGLASGGQETQYF.

The rearrangement joins TRBV10-3 to TRBJ1-2; TRBD1 aligns across 9 bases. The germline CDR1 and CDR2 sequences are ENHRY and SYGVKD. There are 14 residues in the CDR3. The V gene end was trimmed by 0 bases and the J gene end by 8 bases; junction bases not matched to a gene: 4. CDR3 in DNA: TGTGCCATCAGTGAGTCAGGGACAGGGACCGGCTACACCTTC. Translating it yields CAISESGTGTGYTF.

This chain links TRBV27 with TRBJ1-5; D not certain. CDR3 length: 16 amino acids. Germline V gives CDR1 MNHEY, CDR2 SMNVEV (reference sequence). Trimming shortened V by 0 bases and J by 0 bases, and 9 bases separated the two germline ends. CDR3 region: CASSLSGYYSNQPQHF. The CDR3 DNA sequence: TGTGCCAGCAGTTTATCTGGGTACTATAGCAATCAGCCCCAGCATTTT.

This clone was observed a handful of times. The V and J genes are TRBV2 and TRBJ1-6, with 8 bases aligning to TRBD1. The CDR3 consists of 13 residues. Germline assignment: CDR1 SNHLY and CDR2 FYNNEI. With V trimmed by 11 bases and J by 1 base, 1 base remained unmatched. In DNA form, the CDR3 reads TGTGCCGGACAGGGTTCCTATAATTCACCCCTCCACTTT. This translates into CAGQGSYNSPLHF.

The V gene is TRBV3-1 (or the pseudogene TRBV3-2), the J gene TRBJ1-1; tentatively, D is TRBD1 (6 bases). Germline V gene data show CDR1 as LGHDT and CDR2 as YNNKEL (reference sequence). Trimming left V 5 bases short and J 0 bases short, with 13 bases between. This CDR3 region has 15 residues. The DNA of the CDR3 is TGTGCCAGCAGCAGCCGGGACATCATGAACACTGAAGCTTTCTTT. It codes for CASSSRDIMNTEAFF.

V is TRBV2 and J is TRBJ1-2; TRBD1 might be the D (6 bases). CDR1 is SNHLY, CDR2 FYNNEI, per germline. The CDR3 is made up of 13 amino acids. The V and J ends lost 1 base and 9 bases respectively, with 12 bases between them. Here the CDR3 reads CASSEVTGVRYTF. The CDR3 region has the DNA TGTGCCAGCAGTGAAGTGACAGGAGTCCGCTACACCTTC.

This clone has just a few counts. The chain uses TRBV2 and TRBJ1-2, with TRBD1 matching 9 bases. Germline V gene lookup returns CDR1 SNHLY and CDR2 FYNNEI. The CDR3 runs 14 residues. J was trimmed by 4 bases and V by 6 bases; bases with no gene match: 6. This chain's CDR3 is CASRNRQGGYGYTF. For the CDR3, the DNA is TGTGCCAGCAGAAATCGACAGGGGGGCTATGGCTACACCTTC.

This clone was seen a few times. The chain recombines TRBV19 with TRBJ2-3; TRBD2 agrees at 9 bases. The CDR3 extends over 15 amino acids. The germline V gene has CDR1 LNHDA and CDR2 SQIVND (reference sequence). J gave up 7 bases and V 5 bases, and 10 bases lay outside the gene matches. CDR3 protein: CASSLVPGLAHTQYF. CDR3 DNA: TGTGCCAGTAGTCTCGTCCCGGGACTAGCACATACGCAGTATTTT. The whole variable domain, filled in from reference TRBV19 and TRBJ2-3, reads DGGITQSPKYLFRKEGQNVTLSCEQNLNHDAMYWYRQDPGQGLRLIYYSQIVNDFQKGDIAEGYSVSREKKESFPLTVTSAQKNPTAFYLCASSLVPGLAHTQYFGPGTRLTVL.

The rearrangement joins TRBV6-5 to TRBJ2-5, with TRBD2 matching 8 bases. This CDR3 region has 16 residues. Germline V gene data show CDR1 as MNHEY and CDR2 as SVGAGI. Trimming took 0 bases from V and 2 from J; bases not matched to a gene: 5. The chain's CDR3 is CASSYSTAGAQETQYF. In DNA, the CDR3 is TGTGCCAGCAGTTACTCGACAGCGGGGGCTCAAGAGACCCAGTACTTC.

J is TRBJ2-1 and V is TRBV12-3 or TRBV12-4; D is perhaps TRBD2 (7 bases). This CDR3 has 13 residues. V was trimmed by 6 bases and J by 4 bases, leaving 10 bases between them. DNA for the CDR3: TGTGCCAGCAGAAAGGGGGGGTACAATGAGCAGTTCTTC. Encoded protein: CASRKGGYNEQFF.

For the CDR3, the DNA is TGTGCCAGCAGCCGATCGGCAGGGGGCCATGAGCAGTTCTTC. Translating it yields CASSRSAGGHEQFF. The V and J genes are TRBV5-5 and TRBJ2-1, with 8 positions matching TRBD1. Germline CDR1 and CDR2: SGHKS and YYEKEE (reference sequence). The length of the CDR3 is 14 residues. With V trimmed by 4 bases and J by 8 bases, 8 bases remained unmatched.

The CDR3 is CASLLEGGPLHF. The CDR3 DNA sequence: TGTGCCAGCCTCCTAGAGGGAGGACCCCTCCACTTT. The genes are TRBV12-3 or TRBV12-4 and TRBJ1-6; D unclear. V was trimmed by 8 bases and J by 12 bases, leaving 14 bases between them. There are 12 residues in the CDR3.

The genes are TRBV19 and TRBJ1-6, with 7 nucleotides matching TRBD1. Germline trimming cut 7 bases from V and 7 bases from J; bases unmatched to any gene: 7. The CDR3 extends over 14 amino acids. Per germline, CDR1 LNHDA and CDR2 SQIVND (reference sequence). CDR3 nucleotides: TGTGCCAGTACCCTCCGGGACAGAAATTCACCCCTCCACTTT. Protein sequence: CASTLRDRNSPLHF.

The chain uses TRBV24-1 and TRBJ2-2; 8 bases agree with TRBD1. Losses at the gene ends were 10 bases for V and 4 bases for J; bases not matched to a gene: 1. Germline V CDR1 and CDR2: KGHDR, SFDVKD. This CDR3 has 12 amino acids. The CDR3 loop is CATDRGTGELFF. DNA for the CDR3: TGTGCCACTGACAGGGGCACCGGGGAGCTGTTTTTT.

The chain has TRBV12-3 or TRBV12-4 and TRBJ1-5, with a weak D call TRBD1 (6 bases). The CDR3 totals 13 residues. The germline V and J ends were trimmed by 3 bases and 5 bases, with 8 bases remaining between them. The CDR3 here is CASSFAGDQPQHF. The CDR3 bases are TGTGCCAGCAGTTTTGCAGGGGATCAGCCCCAGCATTTT.

This chain links TRBV9 with TRBJ1-2; 8 bases align to TRBD1. The J segment lost 4 bases and the V segment lost 0 bases, leaving 5 bases of the junction unmatched. Germline CDR1 reads SGDLS; CDR2 reads YYNGEE. This CDR3 region has 15 residues. CDR3 nucleotide sequence: TGTGCCAGCAGCGTAGCTACTCAGGGGGCCTATGGCTACACCTTC. Translating gives CASSVATQGAYGYTF.